This T cell receptor beta chain was sequenced during a study of T cell responses to AZD1222 COVID-19 vaccine (dated by TCRdb to the early 2020s). For the wider study: AZD1222 recipients whose second dose came at about 4 weeks and those whose second dose came at about 12 weeks were combined into one group, since spike-specific TCR depth and breadth did not differ between the two schedules. Enrollment into the trials was organized by age into subgroups of 18-55, 56-69 and 70-plus years, and those subgroups contained about 160, 30 and 59 TCR-sequenced participants, respectively. TCR sequencing was performed for about 250 trial participants, of whom around 200 were given two doses of AZD1222 and roughly 25 were given two doses of MenACWY control vaccine.

The sample's time point, from its label and the paper: baseline before first vaccination. Samples from vaccinated people were obtained from the UK trials COV001 and COV002, which included a single-blind randomized controlled phase 2/3 trial of AZD1222 (ChAdOx1 nCoV-19) in healthy adults. Trial participant PBMC samples were collected at day 0 and day 28 after the second dose for TCRbeta chain sequencing. The CDR3 regions of human TCRbeta chains were analyzed by immunosequencing. The authors' analysis ran thus. TCRs in the repertoires were matched against a reference library of SARS-CoV-2-specific TCRs that had been generated with the MIRA antigen-specificity platform. Breadth was defined as the fraction of unique TCRs that were SARS-CoV-2-associated, and depth was defined as the fraction of total T cells that were SARS-CoV-2-associated. Using the MIRA data, each spike-specific TCR was mapped to the spike region that the TCR reacts to and placed in a CD4 or CD8 class. Log10-transformed breadth and depth values were compared by one-way ANOVA with Sidak's multiple comparisons tests. In TCRdb, the immuneACCESS table is reduced to in-frame sequences with V and J assigned. These tables do not hold every clone; where another copy was compared, an unresolved V gene accounts for under half, and the others remain unexplained. Clone size and the V and J calls come from that table; the DNA yielded D and trimming. This sample comprises 95,000 to 100,000 clones, less than 95% of them detected only once. 1% to 1.5% of the sample goes to the ten largest clones.

About this clone: Its antigen is not yet known. Base qualities are not recorded, but no much larger clone differs from it by a single base.

Here is what the overall study found, with its caveats: Conclusions about previously exposed vaccinees are limited because only a handful of AZD1222 recipients were SARS-CoV-2 seropositive at baseline. After two AZD1222 doses, spike-specific TCR breadth and depth were significantly higher than at day 0 and than in MenACWY recipients. Participants were mostly white British and included more females than males, and it was suggested by the authors that clonal diversity may have been underestimated. Nearly half of unique spike-specific TCRs reportedly recognized epitopes outside regions mutated in the B.1.351 and B.1.1.7 variants. The 56-69-year group was small, and its depth increase did not reach significance, likely because of low power. Because no day 14 peak-response samples were available, the repertoires could be characterized only after the peak T cell response. The whole spike protein was spanned by vaccine-associated CD4 TCRs, and dominant responses were seen in regions 160-218 and 743-854.

From a lookup of the germline V gene (reference sequence), CDR1 and CDR2 are LNHDA and SQIVND. Trimmed from V: 11 bases; trimmed from J: 5 bases; junction bases lacking a gene match: 9. Its CDR3 holds 14 amino acids, cysteine through phenylalanine. The DNA shown is the 42-base CDR3, in frame from base 1. The chain is assembled from TRBV19 and TRBJ1-6; 7 bases in between match TRBD1. Material: peripheral blood, obtained on day 0 of AZD1222 vaccination. The clonotype was recovered from an adult in good health. The CDR3 loop reads CAFTGADHNSPLHF. The nucleotide sequence reads as follows: TGTGCCTTTACAGGGGCCGATCATAATTCACCCCTCCACTTT.